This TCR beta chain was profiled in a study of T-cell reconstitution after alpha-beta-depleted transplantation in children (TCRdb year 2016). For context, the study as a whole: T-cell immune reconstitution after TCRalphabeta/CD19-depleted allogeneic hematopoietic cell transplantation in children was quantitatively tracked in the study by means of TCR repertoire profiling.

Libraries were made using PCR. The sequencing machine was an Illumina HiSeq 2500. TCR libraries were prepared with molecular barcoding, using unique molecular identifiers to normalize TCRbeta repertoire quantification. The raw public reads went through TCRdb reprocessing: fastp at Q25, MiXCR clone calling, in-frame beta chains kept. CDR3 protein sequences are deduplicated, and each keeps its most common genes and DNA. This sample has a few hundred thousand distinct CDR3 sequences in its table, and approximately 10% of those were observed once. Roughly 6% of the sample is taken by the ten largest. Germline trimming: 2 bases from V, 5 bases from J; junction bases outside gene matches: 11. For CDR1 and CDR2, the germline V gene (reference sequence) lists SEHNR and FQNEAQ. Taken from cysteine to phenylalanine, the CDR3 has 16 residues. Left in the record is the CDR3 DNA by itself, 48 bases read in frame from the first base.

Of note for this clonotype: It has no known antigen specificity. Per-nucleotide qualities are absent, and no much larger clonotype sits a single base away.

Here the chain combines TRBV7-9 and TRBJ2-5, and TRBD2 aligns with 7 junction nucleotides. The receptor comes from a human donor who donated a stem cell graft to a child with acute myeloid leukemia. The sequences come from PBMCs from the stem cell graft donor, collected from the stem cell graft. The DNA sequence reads TGTGCCAGCAGCTTATCCGAAAGCGGGAACGCGGAGACCCAGTACTTC. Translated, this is CASSLSESGNAETQYF.